Here is one TCR beta chain with its context. It has no known antigen specificity. The sequence runs out 3 residues before the end of the CDR3; the remainder is reconstructed from the germline J gene. From the germline V gene (reference sequence), CDR1 is SEHNR and CDR2 is FQNEAQ. Germline trimming: 0 bases from V, 8 bases from J; junction bases outside gene matches: 6. CDR3 length: 15 amino acids, cysteine to phenylalanine. Part of the CDR3 DNA is given, 36 bases translated from base 1. For TCRbeta CDR3 sequencing, genomic DNA was extracted from sorted cells using the QIAGEN DNeasy Blood and Tissue Kit. High-throughput TCRbeta CDR3 sequencing, which included PCR amplification with bias correction and internal controls, was done commercially through immunoSEQ. The original methods were these. Unique productive TCRbeta sequences were defined by CDR3 nucleotide sequence where primers matched, otherwise by CDR3 amino acid sequence with Vbeta and Jbeta genes. To correct for sorting error, sequences found in more than one sorted population at a frequency ratio of 2:1 or less were discarded, and the remaining shared sequences were assigned to the population with the higher frequency. Donor-reactive sequences were defined as at least 5-fold expanded in CFSE-low cells versus unstimulated cells, with frequency of at least 0.01% in CFSE-low cells. Jensen-Shannon divergence, calculated on the top 100 TCRbeta sequences ranked by frequency, was used to quantify repertoire divergence. When a sample had multiple sequencing runs, each run was corrected for sorting error separately and the runs were then pooled. The clones in this table, taken by TCRdb from immuneACCESS, are in-frame only. Not every clone is retained; where verified, under half of the shortfall comes from an unresolved V gene, and the cause of the rest is unknown. Clonal size and the V and J genes are those of that table, whereas D and trimming came from the DNA. This sample's records show roughly 48,000 clones. The ten largest account for around 0.91% of the sample.

In the paper's terms, the time point label means: blood sample drawn before combined kidney and bone marrow transplant. Unstimulated Tregs (CD4+CD25+CD127-), CD4+ non-Tregs (CD4+CD25-), CD4 and CD8 cells were FACS-sorted from thawed PBMCs. The patients were a few recipients of combined kidney and bone marrow transplants from the ITN036ST trial, and samples were available only from these trial subjects. Healthy control blood was processed to PBMCs by Ficoll density gradient and cryopreserved, and patient PBMCs were collected before and after transplant. These data are taken from a study of Tregs in tolerant kidney transplant recipients (dated by TCRdb to between 2018 and 2021). The study in broad terms: The transplants used related donors along with nonmyeloablative bone marrow transplantation, and in the human trials mixed chimerism was transient. Before combined kidney and bone marrow transplantation, this study identified donor-specific regulatory T cells using TCRbeta sequencing and then followed those same cells after transplant. What the study reported, not specific to this receptor: The study was limited by small patient numbers, and the findings need validation in larger populations and under other immunosuppression protocols. Expanding Tregs with activated donor B cells appeared to identify the most biologically relevant and donor-specific TCRbeta repertoire. Because the PCR primers were changed over time for some patients, nucleotide-level comparison could not be performed across the samples from those patients. In tolerant patients, donor-specific Tregs expanded more than Tregs overall, which suggests antigen-driven rather than nonspecific expansion. Biological reproducibility was not directly addressed, though technical replication error appeared minimal.

The sequence is built from TRBV7-9 and TRBJ1-4, and TRBD1 aligns with 7 junction nucleotides. Sequenced here: CD4+ T cells from blood, sampled before the transplant. This TCR was sampled from a human donor who received a combined kidney and bone marrow transplant. The CDR3 DNA, read in part, is TGTGCCAGCAGCTTAGCGCAGGGGGGCGAGGAAAAA. Translated, this is CASSLAQGGEEK. The full CDR3 reads CASSLAQGGEEKLFF.